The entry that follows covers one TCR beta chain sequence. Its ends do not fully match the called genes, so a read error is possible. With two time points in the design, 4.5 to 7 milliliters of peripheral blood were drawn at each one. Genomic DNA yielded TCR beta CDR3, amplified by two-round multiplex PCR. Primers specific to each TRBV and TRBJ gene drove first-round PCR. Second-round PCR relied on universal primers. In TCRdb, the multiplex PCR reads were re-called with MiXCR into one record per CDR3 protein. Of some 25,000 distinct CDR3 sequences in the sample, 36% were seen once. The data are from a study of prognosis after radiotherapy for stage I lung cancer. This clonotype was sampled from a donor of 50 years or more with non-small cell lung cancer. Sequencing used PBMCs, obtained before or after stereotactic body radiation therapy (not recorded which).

CDR3 amino acids: CASIQDKRGRGLGGANVLTF. CDR3 bases: TGTGCCAGCATCCAAGATAAACGCGGCAGGGGGCTGGGCGGGGCCAACGTCCTGACTTTC. J is TRBJ2-6 and V is TRBV4-2; 8 positions agree with TRBD1. This CDR3 comprises 20 residues. Germline V lookup: CDR1 LGHNA, CDR2 YNFKEQ.